One T cell receptor (beta chain) is described in this entry. Selected positively for CCR7 and CD45RO-negative, naive CD8 cells excluded terminally differentiated effector memory CD45RA+ cells. The entry originates in a study of shared clonotypes between healthy human individuals. The germline CDR1 and CDR2 sequences are LGHNA and YSLEER. This CDR3 has 15 residues. V lost 0 bases to trimming and J lost 4 bases, with 12 bases between them. Repertoires were generated with immunoSEQ multiplex PCR, while TCRdb's copy carries only in-frame clones and drops some. Of 1.5 million to 2.5 million clones listed, about 94% are singletons.

The sequence derives from a man younger than 30 in good health. The V and J genes are TRBV4-3 and TRBJ1-1; D gene uncertain. Sequenced material: naive CD8+ T cells sorted from blood. CDR3 in DNA: TGCGCCAGCAGCCAAGATGTCGGGATGGGCACTGAAGCTTTCTTT. It translates to CASSQDVGMGTEAFF.